This is a list of T cell receptor beta chains from one sample in a study of blood T cell repertoires in COVID-19. Measured with immunoSEQ multiplex PCR; TCRdb has only the in-frame clones, and not every one. The top ten clones hold less than 3% of a sample with roughly 70,000 clones, around nine tenths of them seen once. The sample was peripheral blood. These receptor sequences come from a man in his 70s with active or convalescent COVID-19. Both conserved end residues are part of each CDR3. Each record gives: V gene, clone size, J gene, D gene, CDR3 protein, CDR3 DNA. The D gene is left open where the match is weak. Clone size is given for some rows only: seen once, a few or many times, or a class if the clone is expanded.

V gene: TRBV9
clone size: few
J gene: TRBJ2-1
D gene: TRBD2
CDR3 protein: CASSGGTSGRSSYNEQFF
CDR3 DNA: TGTGCCAGCAGCGGGGGGACTAGCGGCCGCAGCTCCTACAATGAGCAGTTCTTC

V gene: TRBV7-3
clone size: .
J gene: TRBJ2-1
D gene: .
CDR3 protein: CASSLTVAGEQFF
CDR3 DNA: TGTGCCAGCAGCTTAACGGTAGCCGGTGAGCAGTTCTTC

V gene: TRBV19
clone size: .
J gene: TRBJ2-4
D gene: .
CDR3 protein: CASSMPQGAKNIQYF
CDR3 DNA: TGTGCCAGTAGTATGCCTCAGGGGGCCAAAAACATTCAGTACTTC

V gene: TRBV5-4
clone size: .
J gene: TRBJ2-3
D gene: .
CDR3 protein: CASRGSGTDTQYF
CDR3 DNA: TGTGCCAGCAGGGGGAGTGGCACAGATACGCAGTATTTT

V gene: TRBV19
clone size: .
J gene: TRBJ1-2
D gene: .
CDR3 protein: CASSIDHRYGYTF
CDR3 DNA: TGTGCCAGTAGTATAGATCACAGATATGGCTACACCTTC

V gene: TRBV10-2
clone size: .
J gene: TRBJ1-1
D gene: .
CDR3 protein: CASSETGSNTEAFF
CDR3 DNA: TGCGCCAGCAGTGAGACAGGCAGCAACACTGAAGCTTTCTTT

V gene: TRBV6-1
clone size: .
J gene: TRBJ1-2
D gene: TRBD1
CDR3 protein: CASSEVRRTGIYGYTF
CDR3 DNA: TGTGCCAGCAGTGAAGTCCGGCGGACAGGGATCTATGGCTACACCTTC

V gene: TRBV5-4
clone size: .
J gene: TRBJ2-3
D gene: .
CDR3 protein: CASSLSPPDTQYF
CDR3 DNA: TGTGCCAGCAGCTTGTCCCCTCCAGATACGCAGTATTTT

V gene: TRBV13
clone size: .
J gene: TRBJ2-3
D gene: TRBD1
CDR3 protein: CASSQLTGTGGGAQYF
CDR3 DNA: TGTGCCAGCAGCCAACTAACCGGGACAGGTGGTGGAGCGCAGTATTTT

V gene: TRBV3-1/TRBV3-2
clone size: .
J gene: TRBJ2-1
D gene: .
CDR3 protein: CASSQAVFNEQFF
CDR3 DNA: TGTGCCAGCAGCCAAGCCGTCTTCAATGAGCAGTTCTTC

V gene: TRBV5-1
clone size: .
J gene: TRBJ2-5
D gene: TRBD1
CDR3 protein: CASSSRTGGTQYF
CDR3 DNA: TGCGCCAGCAGTTCTCGGACAGGGGGGACCCAGTACTTC

V gene: TRBV27
clone size: .
J gene: TRBJ2-1
D gene: TRBD1
CDR3 protein: CASSLRGLSGAVSYNEQFF
CDR3 DNA: TGTGCCAGCAGTTTAAGGGGGCTGTCTGGAGCTGTCTCCTACAATGAGCAGTTCTTC

V gene: TRBV24-1
clone size: .
J gene: TRBJ2-3
D gene: TRBD2
CDR3 protein: CATSGGRGDADTQYF
CDR3 DNA: TGTGCCACCAGTGGGGGTCGGGGGGACGCAGATACGCAGTATTTT

V gene: TRBV4-1
clone size: .
J gene: TRBJ2-5
D gene: .
CDR3 protein: CASSQELVQRETQYF
CDR3 DNA: TGCGCCAGCAGCCAAGAATTGGTCCAGAGGGAGACCCAGTACTTC

V gene: TRBV19
clone size: few
J gene: TRBJ1-5
D gene: .
CDR3 protein: CASSIREVGQPQHF
CDR3 DNA: TGTGCCAGTAGTATCAGGGAAGTAGGACAGCCCCAGCATTTT

V gene: TRBV5-4
clone size: once
J gene: TRBJ2-2
D gene: .
CDR3 protein: CASSAWAQSNTGELFF
CDR3 DNA: TGTGCCAGCAGCGCTTGGGCCCAGTCGAACACCGGGGAGCTGTTTTTT

V gene: TRBV30
clone size: .
J gene: TRBJ2-1
D gene: TRBD2
CDR3 protein: CAWGPSGGVSEQFF
CDR3 DNA: TGTGCCTGGGGCCCTAGCGGGGGGGTGAGTGAGCAGTTCTTC

V gene: TRBV11-2
clone size: .
J gene: TRBJ1-6
D gene: .
CDR3 protein: CASSLIHSYNSPLHF
CDR3 DNA: TGTGCCAGCAGCTTAATTCACAGCTATAATTCACCCCTCCACTTT

V gene: TRBV5-1
clone size: .
J gene: TRBJ1-4
D gene: TRBD1
CDR3 protein: CASSLSGQGINEKLFF
CDR3 DNA: TGCGCCAGCAGCTTGTCGGGACAGGGGATTAATGAAAAACTGTTTTTT

V gene: TRBV18
clone size: .
J gene: TRBJ2-6
D gene: .
CDR3 protein: CASSPRTRAGANVLTF
CDR3 DNA: TGTGCCAGCTCACCCCGGACTCGTGCCGGGGCCAACGTCCTGACTTTC

V gene: TRBV19
clone size: .
J gene: TRBJ2-4
D gene: .
CDR3 protein: CASSMAGAAGLAKNIQYF
CDR3 DNA: TGTGCCAGTAGTATGGCAGGGGCCGCGGGTTTAGCCAAAAACATTCAGTACTTC

V gene: TRBV3-1/TRBV3-2
clone size: .
J gene: TRBJ1-2
D gene: TRBD1
CDR3 protein: CASSLGTGQKHGYTF
CDR3 DNA: TGTGCCAGCAGCCTCGGGACAGGGCAAAAGCACGGCTACACCTTC

V gene: TRBV27
clone size: .
J gene: TRBJ1-1
D gene: TRBD1
CDR3 protein: CASSKQGAPTEAFF
CDR3 DNA: TGTGCCAGCAGTAAACAGGGGGCTCCCACTGAAGCTTTCTTT

V gene: TRBV2
clone size: .
J gene: TRBJ1-1
D gene: .
CDR3 protein: CASSETLQLNTEAFF
CDR3 DNA: TGTGCCAGCAGTGAAACTTTACAGCTTAACACTGAAGCTTTCTTT

V gene: TRBV28
clone size: .
J gene: TRBJ1-4
D gene: .
CDR3 protein: CASSQQGTNEKLFF
CDR3 DNA: TGTGCCAGCTCCCAACAGGGAACTAATGAAAAACTGTTTTTT

V gene: TRBV30
clone size: .
J gene: TRBJ2-7
D gene: .
CDR3 protein: CAWTPSTDYEQYF
CDR3 DNA: TGTGCCTGGACCCCCTCGACAGACTACGAGCAGTACTTC

V gene: TRBV7-3
clone size: .
J gene: TRBJ2-3
D gene: .
CDR3 protein: CASSQGGGLTDTQYF
CDR3 DNA: TGTGCCAGCAGCCAAGGGGGTGGCCTCACAGATACGCAGTATTTT

V gene: TRBV11-2
clone size: .
J gene: TRBJ2-2
D gene: TRBD2
CDR3 protein: CASSLRLADNTGELFF
CDR3 DNA: TGTGCCAGCAGCTTACGACTAGCGGATAACACCGGGGAGCTGTTTTTT

V gene: TRBV6-1
clone size: .
J gene: TRBJ1-2
D gene: TRBD1
CDR3 protein: CASSEAGGAFGYTF
CDR3 DNA: TGTGCCAGCAGTGAAGCAGGGGGCGCATTTGGCTACACCTTC

V gene: TRBV18
clone size: .
J gene: TRBJ1-3
D gene: TRBD1
CDR3 protein: CASSPGRTGIGNTIYF
CDR3 DNA: TGTGCCAGCTCACCAGGGAGGACAGGGATCGGAAACACCATATATTTT

V gene: TRBV15
clone size: .
J gene: TRBJ1-4
D gene: .
CDR3 protein: CATSRDAVEKLFF
CDR3 DNA: TGTGCCACCAGCAGAGATGCGGTTGAAAAACTGTTTTTT

V gene: TRBV11-2
clone size: .
J gene: TRBJ1-6
D gene: TRBD1
CDR3 protein: CASSLFRGQGNSPLHF
CDR3 DNA: TGTGCCAGCAGCTTATTTCGGGGACAGGGGAATTCACCCCTCCACTTT

V gene: TRBV4-2
clone size: few
J gene: TRBJ1-5
D gene: .
CDR3 protein: CASSQEQAQPQHF
CDR3 DNA: TGTGCCAGCAGCCAAGAGCAGGCTCAGCCCCAGCATTTT

V gene: TRBV19
clone size: .
J gene: TRBJ2-7
D gene: TRBD1
CDR3 protein: CASSRDSSYEQYF
CDR3 DNA: TGTGCCAGTAGTAGGGACAGCTCCTACGAGCAGTACTTC

V gene: TRBV4-1
clone size: few
J gene: TRBJ2-1
D gene: TRBD2
CDR3 protein: CASSQELSGSLRVYEQFF
CDR3 DNA: TGCGCCAGCAGCCAAGAATTGAGCGGGAGTCTAAGGGTTTATGAGCAGTTCTTC

V gene: TRBV4-2
clone size: .
J gene: TRBJ2-5
D gene: .
CDR3 protein: CASSQGGGSSGLQETQYF
CDR3 DNA: TGTGCCAGCAGCCAAGGAGGGGGTTCTAGCGGTCTACAAGAGACCCAGTACTTC

V gene: TRBV29-1
clone size: .
J gene: TRBJ1-1
D gene: .
CDR3 protein: CSVGSGNEAFF
CDR3 DNA: TGCAGCGTTGGCTCGGGGAATGAAGCTTTCTTT